One sample yielded the 7 T cell receptor beta chains listed below, sequenced in a study of blood T cell repertoires in COVID-19 (dated by TCRdb to about 2020). The library relied on the immunoSEQ multiplex PCR assay. The table was pulled from immuneACCESS by TCRdb, which kept in-frame rearrangements only. Such tables lose some clones; where checked, under half of the loss comes from unresolved V genes, and the rest has no known cause. The sample table holds about 220,000 clones, of which about 83% were seen once. About 6.6% of the sample is in the top ten clones. Sequencing was done on a sample of PBMCs or T cells enriched from blood (not recorded which). The origin of the receptors is a woman in her forties who had recovered from COVID-19.

This clone was counted a few times. The chain recombines TRBV14 with TRBJ1-6, with 7 bases matching TRBD1. Losses at the gene ends were 4 bases for V and 7 bases for J; bases not matched to a gene: 7. The CDR3 consists of 15 residues. Germline values: CDR1 SGHDN, CDR2 FVKESK. CDR3 sequence: CASSLNRRGNSPLHF. CDR3 nucleotides: TGTGCCAGCAGCCTCAACCGCAGGGGGAATTCACCCCTCCACTTT.

The genes are TRBV5-5 and TRBJ1-2; 8 bases map to TRBD1. The V gene end was trimmed by 0 bases and the J gene end by 2 bases; junction bases not matched to a gene: 3. The V gene's germline CDR1 is SGHKS and CDR2 YYEKEE (reference sequence). The CDR3 is made up of 15 amino acids. CDR3: CASSLVQGANYGYTF. In DNA form, the CDR3 reads TGTGCCAGCAGCTTGGTCCAGGGGGCAAACTATGGCTACACCTTC.

CDR3 DNA sequence: TGTGCCAGCAGTTATTTGACTAGCGAGAAAGAGACCCAGTACTTC. The encoded protein is CASSYLTSEKETQYF. The rearrangement uses TRBV28 and TRBJ2-5; 8 positions agree with TRBD2. The trim removed 4 bases at V and 3 bases at J, leaving 7 bases unmatched. This CDR3 has 15 residues. CDR1 and CDR2 from the germline V gene are MDHEN and SYDVKM.

J is TRBJ2-1 and V is TRBV18; TRBD2 matches at 9 bases. In germline, CDR1 is KGHSH, CDR2 LQKENI. The trim removed 2 bases at V and 3 bases at J, leaving 2 bases unmatched. The CDR3 is 15 residues long. CDR3 amino acids: CASSPKTSGYNEQFF. The CDR3 bases are TGTGCCAGCTCACCAAAGACTAGCGGCTACAATGAGCAGTTCTTC.

This clone was found a few times. This rearrangement joins TRBV3-1 (or the pseudogene TRBV3-2) to TRBJ2-7; D gene unclear. CDR3 length: 13 residues. The germline V gene has CDR1 LGHDT and CDR2 YNNKEL (reference sequence). The V end was cut by 1 base, the J end by 5 bases, with 9 bases between. The CDR3 is CASSQGARDEQYV. As DNA, the CDR3 is TGTGCCAGCAGCCAAGGGGCGAGAGACGAGCAGTACGTC.

In DNA, the CDR3 is TGTGCCAGCTCATCGGACTCCCGACACACAGATACGCAGTATTTT. Amino acid sequence: CASSSDSRHTDTQYF. The V call is TRBV18, the J call TRBJ2-3; D perhaps matches TRBD2 (5 bases). CDR1 is KGHSH, CDR2 LQKENI, per germline. V was pared by 5 bases and J by 2 bases, with 14 bases between. The CDR3 length is 15 residues.

The chain links TRBV10-3 to TRBJ2-7; D ambiguous. The germline gives CDR1 ENHRY, CDR2 SYGVKD. Trimming took off 3 bases at V and 3 bases at J, with 6 bases between the two ends. The CDR3 totals 12 residues. The chain's CDR3 is CAISEHSYEQYV. CDR3 sequence (DNA): TGTGCCATCAGTGAACACAGCTACGAGCAGTACGTC.